This T cell receptor (beta chain) was retrieved from a study of beta chain features in type 1 diabetes. Study findings and constraints: Significant though moderate, a shortening of TCRB CDR3s appeared in all four CD4+ subsets of Type 1 diabetes patients. When VDJ junctions were examined, type 1 diabetes patients showed fewer insertions and more deletions.

With respect to this clone: Antigen: not known.

This CDR3 region has 15 residues. CDR1 is KGHSH and CDR2 is LQKENI in the germline V gene. V was pared by 3 bases and J by 8 bases, with 5 bases of the junction left unmatched. The investigators reverse transcribed all of the isolated RNA, so they sequenced expressed TCRB transcripts. Samples of naive, central memory and regulatory T cells yielded a mean of around 4 million reads. Some clones are missing from TCRdb's copy, which holds only in-frame ones; the method was immunoSEQ multiplex PCR. Here the sample spans 140,000 or so clones, about 8.7% being singletons. The chain has TRBV18 and TRBJ1-6, with TRBD1 matching over 9 bases. The clonotype was recovered from a man in his late teens or twenties in good health. The sequenced sample consisted of central memory CD4+ T cells from blood. The CDR3 nucleotides are TGTGCCAGCTCACCGAGACAGGGGGGGGATTCACCCCTCCACTTT. It translates to CASSPRQGGDSPLHF.